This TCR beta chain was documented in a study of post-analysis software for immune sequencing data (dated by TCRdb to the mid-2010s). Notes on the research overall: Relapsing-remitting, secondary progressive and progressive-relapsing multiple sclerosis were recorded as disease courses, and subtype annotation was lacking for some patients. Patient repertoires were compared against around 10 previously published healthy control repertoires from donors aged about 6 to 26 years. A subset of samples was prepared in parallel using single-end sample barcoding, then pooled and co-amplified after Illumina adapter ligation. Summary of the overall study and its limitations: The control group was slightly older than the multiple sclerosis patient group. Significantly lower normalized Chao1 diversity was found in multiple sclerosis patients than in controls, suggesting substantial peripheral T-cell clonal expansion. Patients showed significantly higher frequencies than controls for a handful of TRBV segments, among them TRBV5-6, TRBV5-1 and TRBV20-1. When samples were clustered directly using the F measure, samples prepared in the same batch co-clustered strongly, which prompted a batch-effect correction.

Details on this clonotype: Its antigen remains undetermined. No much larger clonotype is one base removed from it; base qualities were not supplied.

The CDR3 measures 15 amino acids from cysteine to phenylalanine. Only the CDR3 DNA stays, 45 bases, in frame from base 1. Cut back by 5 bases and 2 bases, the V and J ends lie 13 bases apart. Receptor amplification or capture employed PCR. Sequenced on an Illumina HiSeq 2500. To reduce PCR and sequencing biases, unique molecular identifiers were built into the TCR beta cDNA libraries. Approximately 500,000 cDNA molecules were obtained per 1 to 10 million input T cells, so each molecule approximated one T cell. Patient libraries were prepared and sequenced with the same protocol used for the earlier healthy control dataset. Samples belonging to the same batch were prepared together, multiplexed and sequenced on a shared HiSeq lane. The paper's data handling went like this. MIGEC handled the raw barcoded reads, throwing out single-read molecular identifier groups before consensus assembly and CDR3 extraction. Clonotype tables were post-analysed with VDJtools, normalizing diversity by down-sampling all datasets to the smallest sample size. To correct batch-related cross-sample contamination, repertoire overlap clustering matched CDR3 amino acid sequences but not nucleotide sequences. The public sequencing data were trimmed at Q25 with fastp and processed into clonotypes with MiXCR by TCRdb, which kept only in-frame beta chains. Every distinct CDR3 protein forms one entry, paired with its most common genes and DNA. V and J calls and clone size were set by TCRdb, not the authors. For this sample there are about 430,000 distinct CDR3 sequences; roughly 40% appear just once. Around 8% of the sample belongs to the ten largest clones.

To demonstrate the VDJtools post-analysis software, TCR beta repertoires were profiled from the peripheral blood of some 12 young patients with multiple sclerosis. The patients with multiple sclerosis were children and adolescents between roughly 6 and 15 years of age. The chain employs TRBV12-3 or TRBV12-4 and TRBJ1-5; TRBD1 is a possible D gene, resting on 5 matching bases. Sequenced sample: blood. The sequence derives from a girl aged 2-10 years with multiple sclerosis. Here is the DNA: TGTGCCAGCAGTCCTCAGGGTCGTCGCAATCAGCCCCAGCATTTT. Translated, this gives CASSPQGRRNQPQHF.